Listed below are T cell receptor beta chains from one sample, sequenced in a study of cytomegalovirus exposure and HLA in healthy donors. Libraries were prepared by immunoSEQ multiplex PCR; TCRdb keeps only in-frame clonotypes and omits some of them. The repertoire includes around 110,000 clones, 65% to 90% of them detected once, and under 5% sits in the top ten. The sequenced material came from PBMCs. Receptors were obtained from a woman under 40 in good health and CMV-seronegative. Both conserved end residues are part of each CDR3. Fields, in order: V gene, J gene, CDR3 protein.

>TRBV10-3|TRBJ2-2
CAISEVPLRQGFPGELFF
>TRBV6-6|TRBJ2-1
CASSSGQEYNEQFF
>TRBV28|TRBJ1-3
CASSPTTGLLNRRGNTIYF
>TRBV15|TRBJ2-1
CATSRVRGTSREEEQFF
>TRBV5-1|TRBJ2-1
CASSHGLTSSYNEQFF
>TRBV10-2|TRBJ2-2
CASKGGANTGELFF
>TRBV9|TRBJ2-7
CASSGGGTIGEQYF
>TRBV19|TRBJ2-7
CASSIRGGHEQYF
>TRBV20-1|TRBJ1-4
CSARDDSGLFF
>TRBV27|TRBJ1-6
CASSLWEGGSNSPLHF
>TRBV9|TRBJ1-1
CASSVGQGNTEAFF
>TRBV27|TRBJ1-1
CASRARGNTEAFF
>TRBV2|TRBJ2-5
CASKGLGETQYF
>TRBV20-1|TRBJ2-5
CSANRLETQYF
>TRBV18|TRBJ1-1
CASSPAVTEAFF
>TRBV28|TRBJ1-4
CASSLFGFGYSTTNEKLFF
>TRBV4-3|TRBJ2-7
CASSQEEDSEQYF
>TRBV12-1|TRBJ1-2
CASSRAWWGRHGQPHYGYTF
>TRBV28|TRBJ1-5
CASSSGQGGIGNQPQHF
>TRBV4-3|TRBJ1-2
CASSQDSTGLRSYTF
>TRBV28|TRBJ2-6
CASMGGHSGANVLTF
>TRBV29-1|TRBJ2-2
CSVKQGYTGELFF
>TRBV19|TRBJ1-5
CASSIGAGVDQPQHF
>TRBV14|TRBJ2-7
CASSPSLRTSGRSYEQYF
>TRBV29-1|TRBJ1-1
CSGLQENTEAFF
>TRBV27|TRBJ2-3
CASSSRLAIDTQYF
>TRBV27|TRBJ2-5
CASSSSGRVTETQYF
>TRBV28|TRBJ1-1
CASSQQGRGTEAFF
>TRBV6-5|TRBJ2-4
CASSYSLVAVQYF
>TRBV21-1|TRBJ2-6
CASSSTIKWANVLTF
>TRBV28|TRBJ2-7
CASSLSRQGSIRSYEQYF
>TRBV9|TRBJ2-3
CASSPGGTNTDTQYF
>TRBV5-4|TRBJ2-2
CASSSRDRGTGELFF
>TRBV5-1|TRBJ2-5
CASSAGLGTKTQYF
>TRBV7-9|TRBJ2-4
CASSPTRLAKNIQYF
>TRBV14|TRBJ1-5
CASSRPDSISGNQPQHF
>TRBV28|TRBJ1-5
CASRGGWGSNQPQHF
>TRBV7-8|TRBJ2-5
CASSLGPRLVQETQYF
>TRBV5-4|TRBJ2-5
CASSSGLAGEGTQYF
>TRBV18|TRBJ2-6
CASSPPTGAGANVLTF
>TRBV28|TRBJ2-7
CASNQPRGAGGHEQYF
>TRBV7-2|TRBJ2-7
CASSKTGYEQYF
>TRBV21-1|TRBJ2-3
CASSKSYPGTGLAGGTDTQYF
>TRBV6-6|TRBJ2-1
CASKIRGPDNEQFF
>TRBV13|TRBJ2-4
CASSLVVGEVIQYF
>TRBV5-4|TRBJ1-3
CASSSLAGSGNTIYF
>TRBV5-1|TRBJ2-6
CASSTGTAGANVLTF
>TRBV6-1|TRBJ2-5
CASNERETRETQYF
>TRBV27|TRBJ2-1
CASSFRRGNEQFF
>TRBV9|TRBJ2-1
CASSPRLAGGDNEQFF
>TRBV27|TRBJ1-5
CASSSQGEFQPQHF
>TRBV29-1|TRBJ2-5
CSVEFGLAGGGETQYF
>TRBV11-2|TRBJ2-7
CASSPGVHEQYF
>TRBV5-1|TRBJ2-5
CASREAGVFSETQYF